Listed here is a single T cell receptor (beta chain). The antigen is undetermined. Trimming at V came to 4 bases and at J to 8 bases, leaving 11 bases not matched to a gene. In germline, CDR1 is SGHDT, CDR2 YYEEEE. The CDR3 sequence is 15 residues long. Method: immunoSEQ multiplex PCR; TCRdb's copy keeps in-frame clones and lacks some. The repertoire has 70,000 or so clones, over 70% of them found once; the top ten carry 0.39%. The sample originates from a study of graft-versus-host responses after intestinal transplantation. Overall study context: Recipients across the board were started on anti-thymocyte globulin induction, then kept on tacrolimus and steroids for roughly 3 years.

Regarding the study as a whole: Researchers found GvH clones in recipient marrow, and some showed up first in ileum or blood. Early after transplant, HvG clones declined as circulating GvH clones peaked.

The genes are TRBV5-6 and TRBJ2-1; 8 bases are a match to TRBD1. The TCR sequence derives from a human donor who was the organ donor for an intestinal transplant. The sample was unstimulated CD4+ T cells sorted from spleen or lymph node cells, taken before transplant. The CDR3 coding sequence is TGTGCCAGCAGCATAGGACAGGGTAGAGGCGATGAGCAGTTCTTC. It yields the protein CASSIGQGRGDEQFF. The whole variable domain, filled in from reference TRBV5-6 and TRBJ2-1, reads DAGVTQSPTHLIKTRGQQVTLRCSPKSGHDTVSWYQQALGQGPQFIFQYYEEEERQRGNFPDRFSGHQFPNYSSELNVNALLLGDSALYLCASSIGQGRGDEQFFGPGTRLTVL.